Following are 21 T cell receptor beta chains from one sample sequenced in a study of T cells after yellow fever vaccination. TCRdb re-called the 5' RACE reads through MiXCR, storing one row per CDR3 protein. The data contain hundreds of thousands of distinct CDR3 sequences, 11% of them singletons. The sample here was PBMCs, taken on the day of the first yellow fever vaccination. The origin of the receptors is a man between 18 and 35 years old who received the YFV17D yellow fever vaccine.

This clonotype came up a few times. The CDR3 nucleotides read TGCAGTGCTGCTTTGGGGGGGGCCTACGAGCAGTACTTC. This gives the protein CSAALGGAYEQYF. The chain combines TRBV20-1 with TRBJ2-7; 7 positions agree with TRBD2. Trimming took 5 bases from V and 2 from J; bases not matched to a gene: 6. Germline loops: CDR1 DFQATT, CDR2 SNEGSKA (reference sequence). This CDR3 is built from 13 residues.

V gene TRBV5-6 combines with J gene TRBJ2-2; no clear D. The CDR3 is 12 amino acids. CDR1 and CDR2 (germline): SGHDT, YYEEEE. Trimming left V 6 bases short and J 5 bases short, with 8 bases between. The CDR3 loop is CASTDGTGELFF. For the CDR3, the DNA is TGTGCCAGCACCGATGGGACCGGGGAGCTGTTTTTT.

This clonotype appeared many times. V is TRBV6-5 and J is TRBJ2-6; D is tentatively TRBD1 or TRBD2 (5 bases each). Between the trimmed V and J ends, which lost 0 bases and 0 bases, there was a span of 6 bases. There are 16 residues in the CDR3. The V gene's germline CDR1 is MNHEY and CDR2 SVGAGI. For the CDR3, the DNA is TGTGCCAGCAGTTACTCGGGGGACTCTGGGGCCAACGTCCTGACTTTC. It codes for CASSYSGDSGANVLTF.

V gene TRBV4-1 combines with J gene TRBJ2-6; weak D call: TRBD1 (6 bases). Trimming removed 1 base at V and 4 bases at J, with 17 bases between. The CDR3 has 18 amino acids. CDR1 is MGHRA and CDR2 is YSYEKL in the germline V gene. CDR3 sequence: CASSQVPTGLNGANVLTF. CDR3 bases: TGCGCCAGCAGCCAAGTCCCCACAGGGTTAAACGGGGCCAACGTCCTGACTTTC.

This clonotype was seen more than once but under ten times. The genes are TRBV5-1 and TRBJ2-6; D remains unclear. The CDR3 contains 15 residues. The germline V and J ends were trimmed by 2 bases and 0 bases, with 6 bases remaining between them. The germline V gene encodes CDR1 SGHRS and CDR2 YFSETQ. The CDR3 DNA reads TGCGCCAGCAGCTTTGGTGCCTCTGGGGCCAACGTCCTGACTTTC. It translates to CASSFGASGANVLTF.

This clonotype was detected a few times. This chain uses TRBV4-1 with TRBJ2-5; the match to TRBD2 covers 10 bases. V shed 1 base and J 1 base; nucleotides not matched to a gene: 3. Germline CDR1 is MGHRA and CDR2 is YSYEKL. The CDR3 is 16 residues long. The CDR3 protein is CASSQAPSGGQETQYF. CDR3 bases: TGCGCCAGCAGCCAAGCTCCTAGCGGGGGCCAAGAGACCCAGTACTTC.

There are many counts of this clonotype. This rearrangement joins TRBV20-1 to TRBJ1-2, with TRBD1 as a possible D gene (5 bases). CDR1 is DFQATT and CDR2 is SNEGSKA in the germline V gene (reference sequence). The CDR3 consists of 15 residues. V lost 4 bases, J lost 6 bases, and 21 bases lay in between. The CDR3 coding sequence is TGCAGTGCTATCTCTGGCCAGGGTATGACCCATGGCTACACCTTC. Translating it yields CSAISGQGMTHGYTF.

J is TRBJ2-1 and V is TRBV7-2, with 12 bases that match TRBD2. Germline V gives CDR1 SGHTA, CDR2 FQGNSA. V lost 1 base and J lost 9; bases outside the gene matches: 7. The CDR3 totals 16 residues. CDR3 in DNA: TGTGCCAGCAGCTTAGTTCCTAGCGGGGGGGCGGGTGAGCAGTTCTTC. Translated, it gives CASSLVPSGGAGEQFF. The full variable domain, its missing parts supplied by reference TRBV7-2 and TRBJ2-1, is GAGVSQSPSNKVTEKGKDVELRCDPISGHTALYWYRQSLGQGLEFLIYFQGNSAPDKSGLPSDRFSAERTGGSVSTLTIQRTQQEDSAVYLCASSLVPSGGAGEQFFGPGTRLTVL.

The chain couples TRBV10-3 to TRBJ1-1, with TRBD1 as a possible D gene (5 bases). The germline CDR1 and CDR2 sequences are ENHRY and SYGVKD. The V and J ends lost 4 bases and 0 bases respectively, with 6 bases between them. This CDR3 is 13 amino acids long. The CDR3 loop reads CAISGQMNTEAFF. As DNA, the CDR3 is TGTGCCATCAGTGGACAGATGAACACTGAAGCTTTCTTT.

This clonotype has more than one count but fewer than ten. Here the CDR3 DNA reads TGTGCCAGCAGCTTGGCCGGGGGCGTTCTACTACGTGGCTACACCTTC. Translating it yields CASSLAGGVLLRGYTF. The V gene is TRBV5-4, the J gene TRBJ1-2, with TRBD1 as a possible D gene (6 bases). The CDR3 extends over 16 amino acids. V lost 0 bases, J lost 7 bases, and 19 bases lay in between. CDR1 is SGHNT and CDR2 is YYREEE in the germline V gene (reference sequence).

In the case of this clonotype: At one end, the junction sequence differs from germline, possibly due to a read error. The genes are TRBV12-3 or TRBV12-4 and TRBJ2-2, with 12 bases that match TRBD2. The CDR3 is 18 residues long. The CDR3 coding sequence is TGTGACAGCAGCCCCCGGACTAGCGGGGCTTTGAACACCGGGGAGCTGTTTTTT. Its translation is CDSSPRTSGALNTGELFF.

There are a few counts of this clonotype. The chain couples TRBV7-9 to TRBJ2-3, with no clear D. The V and J ends lost 2 bases and 6 bases respectively, with 21 bases between them. The CDR3 contains 17 residues. Germline CDR1 is SEHNR and CDR2 is FQNEAQ (reference sequence). CDR3 region: CASSLSQPGPHQDTQYF. The CDR3 DNA sequence: TGTGCCAGCAGCTTATCCCAACCGGGTCCCCATCAGGATACGCAGTATTTT.

This clonotype showed up just a few times. The J gene is TRBJ1-2, the V gene TRBV6-2 or TRBV6-3; D is possibly TRBD1 (5 bases). Trimming shortened V by 6 bases and J by 7 bases, and 15 bases separated the two germline ends. Germline assignment: CDR1 MNHEY and CDR2 SVGEGT. This CDR3 has 13 residues. The CDR3 sequence: CASRSQGLSGYTF. The CDR3 nucleotides are TGTGCCAGCAGGTCCCAGGGTTTAAGTGGCTACACCTTC.

A few counts support this clonotype. The rearrangement joins TRBV12-3 or TRBV12-4 to TRBJ2-4, with D perhaps TRBD2 (5 bases). This CDR3 spans 16 amino acids. Trimming cost V 3 bases and J 1 base, with 13 bases left between them. DNA for the CDR3: TGTGCCAGCAGTTTCAGCCCGAGAGGGGCCAAAAACATTCAGTACTTC. Translation gives CASSFSPRGAKNIQYF.

This clonotype was seen many times. The chain employs TRBV6-2 or TRBV6-3 and TRBJ2-3; perhaps TRBD2 as D (6 bases). Germline loops: CDR1 MNHEY, CDR2 SVGEGT. The CDR3 loop spans 17 amino acids. V shed 2 bases and J shed 2 bases, with 17 bases lying between them. The DNA for the CDR3 is TGTGCCAGCAGTTACCCGAGCCGCGGGGCTCACACAGATACGCAGTATTTT. Its protein is CASSYPSRGAHTDTQYF.

The V call is TRBV7-2, the J call TRBJ1-1, with no clear D. The CDR3 is 13 residues long. The germline V and J ends were trimmed by 3 bases and 4 bases, with 9 bases remaining between them. Germline V gene data show CDR1 as SGHTA and CDR2 as FQGNSA. The CDR3 spells CASSFLEGTEAFF. In DNA form, the CDR3 reads TGTGCCAGCAGCTTCCTCGAGGGCACTGAAGCTTTCTTT.

V usage is TRBV6-1 and J usage is TRBJ2-5, with D tentatively TRBD2 (5 bases). Germline V gene sequence: CDR1 MNHNS, CDR2 SASEGT. The CDR3 contains 14 residues. Trimming stripped 7 bases from V and 1 base from J, with 13 bases between. For the CDR3, the DNA is TGTGCCAGCACGGTGTGGGCGGGCCAAGAGACCCAGTACTTC. Protein: CASTVWAGQETQYF.

This clonotype was counted a few times. The CDR3 sequence is CASSLRGAGTEAFF. The CDR3 DNA sequence: TGCGCCAGCAGCTTGAGAGGGGCGGGCACTGAAGCTTTCTTT. This sequence joins TRBV5-1 and TRBJ1-1; tentatively, D is TRBD1 (5 bases). This CDR3 is 14 amino acids long. Germline loops: CDR1 SGHRS, CDR2 YFSETQ. Trimming took off 1 base at V and 4 bases at J, with 11 bases between the two ends.

The V call is TRBV6-5, the J call TRBJ2-1, with 10 positions matching TRBD2. Germline assignment: CDR1 MNHEY and CDR2 SVGAGI. This CDR3 region has 14 residues. Trimming removed 7 bases from V and 6 bases from J; junction bases left unmatched: 6. The CDR3 spells CASISGGPLNEQFF. In DNA form, the CDR3 reads TGTGCCAGCATTAGCGGGGGGCCTCTCAATGAGCAGTTCTTC.

V and J are TRBV7-3 and TRBJ1-1, with D uncertain. Per germline, CDR1 SGHTA and CDR2 FQGTGA. The V end was cut by 5 bases, the J end by 3 bases, with 10 bases between. The CDR3 is made up of 13 amino acids. The CDR3 region has the DNA TGTGCCAGCAGCCCCTTTAAAGACACTGAAGCTTTCTTT. Residues: CASSPFKDTEAFF.

This clonotype was counted between two and nine times. J is TRBJ2-1 and V is TRBV27, with 8 bases identical to TRBD2. The CDR3 covers 17 residues. V gave up 0 bases and J gave up 7 bases; unmatched junction bases: 11. Germline values: CDR1 MNHEY, CDR2 SMNVEV (reference sequence). DNA for the CDR3: TGTGCCAGCAGTTTATCCGGGATGGCGGGGGGCCTGAATGAGCAGTTCTTC. It encodes CASSLSGMAGGLNEQFF.